The next 21 T cell receptor beta chains were all read from a single sample in a study of blood T cell repertoires in COVID-19. Produced via immunoSEQ multiplex PCR; TCRdb's table is partial and in-frame only. The repertoire includes about 260,000 clones, 85% to 90% of them detected once, and over 3.5% sits in the top ten. Sample: peripheral blood. The origin of the receptors is a woman between 40 and 50 years old with acute or convalescent COVID-19.

This rearrangement joins TRBV19 to TRBJ1-4; a possible D gene is TRBD1 (6 bases). The CDR3 covers 14 residues. Germline CDR1 reads LNHDA; CDR2 reads SQIVND (reference sequence). Trimming shortened V by 8 bases and J by 5 bases, and 15 bases separated the two germline ends. The CDR3 sequence: CASGSGGANEKLFF. The CDR3 DNA sequence: TGTGCCAGTGGATCCGGGGGGGCGAATGAAAAACTGTTTTTT.

This clone was observed a few times. The rearrangement joins TRBV6-6 to TRBJ1-1; D gene ambiguous. The CDR3 covers 13 residues. Germline values: CDR1 MNHNY, CDR2 SVGAGI (reference sequence). The V end was cut by 2 bases, the J end by 2 bases, with 6 bases between. The CDR3 bases are TGTGCCAGCAGTTACGCGGGTAACACTGAAGCTTTCTTT. Residues: CASSYAGNTEAFF.

The chain recombines TRBV5-4 with TRBJ1-2; TRBD1 matches at 10 bases. V lost 1 base and J lost 8; bases outside the gene matches: 8. CDR1 is SGHNT, CDR2 YYREEE, per germline (reference sequence). The CDR3 runs to 15 residues. The CDR3 DNA is TGTGCCAGCAGCTTGAGGGACAGGGGATCGCAGGGCTACACCTTC. This codes for CASSLRDRGSQGYTF.

The chain has TRBV12-5 and TRBJ2-5, with 9 bases fitting TRBD2. From germline, CDR1 is LGHNT and CDR2 FRNRAP. Trimming at V came to 3 bases and at J to 5 bases, leaving 19 bases not matched to a gene. The CDR3 contains 19 residues. CDR3 bases: TGTGCTAGTGGTTTTGGCTCGGCGGGGGGGCTGAAGGGTGCGGAGACCCAGTACTTC. Its protein is CASGFGSAGGLKGAETQYF.

The rearrangement uses TRBV10-3 and TRBJ2-7; the D gene is possibly TRBD1 (6 bases). The V and J ends lost 4 bases and 4 bases respectively, with 8 bases between them. This CDR3 spans 12 amino acids. Germline assignment: CDR1 ENHRY and CDR2 SYGVKD. The CDR3 reads CAISVTGYEQYV. CDR3 nucleotides: TGTGCCATCAGTGTGACAGGTTACGAGCAGTACGTC.

J is TRBJ1-2 and V is TRBV4-2; 9 nucleotides match TRBD1. The CDR3 consists of 15 residues. After removal of 4 bases from V and 7 bases from J, the junction contained 10 bases not matched to a gene. CDR1 LGHNA and CDR2 YNFKEQ come from the germline V gene. For the CDR3, the DNA is TGTGCCAGCAGCCCCCGGACCGGGACAGGGATTGGCTACACCTTC. Translation: CASSPRTGTGIGYTF.

This clone was seen only once. The chain is built from TRBV5-8 and TRBJ2-1; 7 bases match TRBD2. Germline CDR1 is SGHTS and CDR2 is YDEGEE. V trimming: 4 bases; J trimming: 7 bases; junction bases outside the gene matches: 5. The CDR3 sequence is 13 residues long. CDR3 in DNA: TGTGCCAGCAGCCCCGGGACTACGAATGAGCAGTTCTTC. It translates to CASSPGTTNEQFF.

This sequence joins TRBV5-4 and TRBJ1-2, with D perhaps TRBD1 (5 bases). The CDR3 is 13 amino acids. V was cut by 1 base and J by 6 bases, with 10 bases left in between. Germline V gene data show CDR1 as SGHNT and CDR2 as YYREEE (reference sequence). This CDR3 reads CASSLPGSNGYTF. The CDR3 bases are TGTGCCAGCAGCTTGCCAGGGTCGAATGGCTACACCTTC.

The CDR3 loop reads CASSYSQGVNEQFF. The CDR3 bases are TGTGCCAGCAGTTACTCGCAGGGCGTCAATGAGCAGTTCTTC. The chain is built from TRBV6-5 and TRBJ2-1, with D possibly matching TRBD1 (5 bases). CDR1 and CDR2 (germline): MNHEY, SVGAGI. The CDR3 sequence is 14 residues long. The ends were cut back, 0 bases at V and 6 bases at J, with 9 bases in the middle.

In this sample, this clone turned up a few times. The V call is TRBV4-1, the J call TRBJ2-7; 8 bases align to TRBD1. The V gene's germline CDR1 is MGHRA and CDR2 YSYEKL. The J segment lost 2 bases and the V segment lost 2 bases, leaving 2 bases of the junction unmatched. This CDR3 has 14 residues. As DNA, the CDR3 is TGCGCCAGCAGCCAACGGACAGGGACCTACGAGCAGTACGTC. It is translated as CASSQRTGTYEQYV.

This clone appeared a few times. This sequence joins TRBV5-5 and TRBJ1-6; maybe TRBD1 (5 bases). Looked up from germline, CDR1 is SGHKS and CDR2 is YYEKEE (reference sequence). CDR3 length equals 13 residues. Between the trimmed V and J ends, which lost 4 bases and 10 bases, there was a span of 12 bases. CDR3 nucleotides: TGTGCCAGCAGCCGGGGGACCGACTCACCCCTCCACTTT. Protein: CASSRGTDSPLHF.

The chain joins TRBV11-2 to TRBJ2-1; 8 positions agree with TRBD1. CDR1 is SGHAT and CDR2 is FQNNGV in the germline V gene. The V gene end was trimmed by 5 bases and the J gene end by 4 bases; junction bases not matched to a gene: 7. The CDR3 consists of 15 residues. CDR3 DNA sequence: TGTGCCAGCAGCCCGGGACAGGTGGGTTACAATGAGCAGTTCTTC. It yields the protein CASSPGQVGYNEQFF.

This chain links TRBV5-1 with TRBJ2-5; the D gene is possibly TRBD2 (6 bases). The germline V and J ends were trimmed by 4 bases and 3 bases, with 10 bases remaining between them. There are 13 residues in the CDR3. Germline CDR1 reads SGHRS; CDR2 reads YFSETQ. This CDR3 is CASSDGSKETQYF. The CDR3 nucleotides are TGCGCCAGCAGCGACGGGAGTAAAGAGACCCAGTACTTC.

The chain links TRBV5-1 to TRBJ1-1, with TRBD1 identical over 11 bases. Germline trimming cut 4 bases from V and 0 bases from J; bases unmatched to any gene: 8. The CDR3 has 17 amino acids. The germline gives CDR1 SGHRS, CDR2 YFSETQ. CDR3 region: CASSTGGTGGLNTEAFF. The CDR3 DNA reads as TGCGCCAGCAGCACCGGAGGGACAGGGGGGTTGAACACTGAAGCTTTCTTT.

This clone was seen only once. The V call is TRBV2, the J call TRBJ1-1; D is ambiguous. With 3 bases removed from V and 5 bases from J, the gap between germline ends came to 13 bases. This CDR3 has 14 residues. In germline, CDR1 is SNHLY, CDR2 FYNNEI. The CDR3 loop reads CASSDRQVSTEAFF. DNA of the CDR3: TGTGCCAGCAGTGACAGGCAGGTTAGTACTGAAGCTTTCTTT.

This clone was seen once. The J gene is TRBJ1-2, the V gene TRBV6-1; TRBD1 agrees at 7 bases. Trimming removed 3 bases from V and 4 bases from J; junction bases left unmatched: 8. Germline V gene lookup returns CDR1 MNHNS and CDR2 SASEGT. There are 15 residues in the CDR3. CDR3 in DNA: TGTGCCAGCAGTGAGTGGAGGGGGCTTGGCTATGGCTACACCTTC. It encodes CASSEWRGLGYGYTF.

As for this clone: The same CDR3 is also encoded by other DNA sequences in this sample. V gene TRBV4-1 combines with J gene TRBJ1-1; D not resolved. Germline assignment: CDR1 MGHRA and CDR2 YSYEKL. The germline V and J ends were trimmed by 0 bases and 1 base, with 12 bases remaining between them. The CDR3 contains 16 residues. Here the CDR3 DNA reads TGCGCCAGCAGCCAAGATCCCCGGGGAGGGAACACTGAAGCTTTCTTT. Its protein product is CASSQDPRGGNTEAFF.

Only one count was recorded for this clone. The gene calls are TRBV6-4 and TRBJ2-3, with 10 bases identical to TRBD2. Trimming at V came to 5 bases and at J to 6 bases, leaving 2 bases not matched to a gene. CDR3 length: 13 amino acids. The germline V gene has CDR1 MRHNA and CDR2 SNTAGT. The CDR3 DNA is TGTGCCAGCAGTAGCGGGGGGGAGGATACGCAGTATTTT. Residues: CASSSGGEDTQYF.

J is TRBJ1-2 and V is TRBV6-5; D unclear. In germline, CDR1 is MNHEY, CDR2 SVGAGI. V lost 2 bases to trimming and J lost 7 bases, with 11 bases between them. The CDR3 runs to 13 residues. As DNA, the CDR3 is TGTGCCAGCAGTTACGGCCTCTGGAGTGGCTACACCTTC. Translated, it gives CASSYGLWSGYTF.

The rearrangement uses TRBV19 and TRBJ1-2; 8 nucleotides align to TRBD1. The CDR3 contains 14 residues. The V segment lost 8 bases and the J segment 1 base; nucleotides outside the gene matches: 6. CDR1 is LNHDA and CDR2 is SQIVND in the germline V gene (reference sequence). The DNA for the CDR3 is TGTGCCAGTTTCTCGACAGGGGATAACTATGGCTACACCTTC. Its translation: CASFSTGDNYGYTF.

This chain joins TRBV29-1 and TRBJ2-7; D gene ambiguous. There are 15 residues in the CDR3. Trimming took off 2 bases at V and 3 bases at J, with 17 bases between the two ends. Germline CDR1 SQVTM, CDR2 ANQGSEA. CDR3 sequence reads: CSVETGPSPLYEQYV. The DNA for the CDR3 is TGCAGCGTTGAAACTGGGCCCTCCCCCCTCTACGAGCAGTACGTC.